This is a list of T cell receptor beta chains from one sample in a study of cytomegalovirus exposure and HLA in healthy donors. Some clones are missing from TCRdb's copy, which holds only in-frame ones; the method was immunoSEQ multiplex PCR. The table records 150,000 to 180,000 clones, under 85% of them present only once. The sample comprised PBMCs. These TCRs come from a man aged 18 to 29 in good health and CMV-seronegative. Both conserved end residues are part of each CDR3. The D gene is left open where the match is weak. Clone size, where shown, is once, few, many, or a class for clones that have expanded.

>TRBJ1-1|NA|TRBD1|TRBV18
TGTGCCAGCTCACCACAGGGCAGGGGGCAAGCTGAAGCTTTCTTT
CASSPQGRGQAEAFF
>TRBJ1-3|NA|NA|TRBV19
TGTGCCAGTAGCGGACAGCCACGGGGAAACACCATATATTTT
CASSGQPRGNTIYF
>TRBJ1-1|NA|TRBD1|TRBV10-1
TGCGCCAGCAGTGGGGAGGACAGGGCTATCCTCGGGGGCACTGAAGCTTTCTTT
CASSGEDRAILGGTEAFF
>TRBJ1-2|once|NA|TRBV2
TGTGCCAGCAGTGAAGCGCCGGGGAAAGCTAACTATGGCTACACCTTC
CASSEAPGKANYGYTF
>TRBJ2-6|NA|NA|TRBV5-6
TGTGCCAGCAGCTTGGTTGGTGTGGCTGGGGCCAACGGCCTGACTTTC
CASSLVGVAGANGLTF
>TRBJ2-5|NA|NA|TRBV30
TGTGCCTGGAGTGTAGGGGGAAGGCGAGAGACCCAGTACTTC
CAWSVGGRRETQYF
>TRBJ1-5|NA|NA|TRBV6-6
TGTGCCAGCAGTTCAGGGGTCGGCAATCAGCCCCAGCATTTT
CASSSGVGNQPQHF
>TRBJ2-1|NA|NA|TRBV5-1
TGCGCCAGCAGCTTGGTACAGTACAATGAGCAGTTCTTC
CASSLVQYNEQFF
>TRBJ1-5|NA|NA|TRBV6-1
TGTGCCAGCAGTGGGCTTGAGGGGGATCAGCCCCAGCATTTT
CASSGLEGDQPQHF
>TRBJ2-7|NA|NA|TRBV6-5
TGTGCCAGCGGATTGGCGGGGGCGTCCTACGAGCAGTACTTC
CASGLAGASYEQYF
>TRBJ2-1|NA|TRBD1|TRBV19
TGTGCCAGCCGCCCAGGGACAGGTATCTACAATGAGCAGTTCTTC
CASRPGTGIYNEQFF
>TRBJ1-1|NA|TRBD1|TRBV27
TGTGCCAGCAGTTGGGGGACAGGGAGGACTGAAGCTTTCTTT
CASSWGTGRTEAFF
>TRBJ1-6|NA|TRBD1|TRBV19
TGTGCCAGTAGTATGACAACCGGTAGGACAGGCGACTCACCCCTCCACTTT
CASSMTTGRTGDSPLHF
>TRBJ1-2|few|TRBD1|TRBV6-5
TGTGCCAGCAGCCTAACCGGGACAGGGGTCTGGGGCTACACCTTC
CASSLTGTGVWGYTF
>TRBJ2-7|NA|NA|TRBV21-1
TGTGCCAGCAGCGACGGACTAGCGGGGGGTTCCAGCTCCTACGAGCAGTACTTC
CASSDGLAGGSSSYEQYF
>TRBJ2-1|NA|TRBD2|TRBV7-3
TGTGCCAGCAGCTTAGAACGGGGGGGAATCCCCCCGGGTCGTGATGAGCAGTTCTTC
CASSLERGGIPPGRDEQFF
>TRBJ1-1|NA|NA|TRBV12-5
TGTGCTAGTGGTTTGGTAATTCGAGGAGTTGACACTGAAGCTTTCTTT
CASGLVIRGVDTEAFF